These 27 T cell receptor beta chains were all obtained from the same sample, sequenced in a study of blood T cell repertoires in COVID-19. Profiling relied on immunoSEQ multiplex PCR, and the TCRdb table lists in-frame clones only, not all of them. The table lists about 210,000 clones, roughly 90% of them singletons. The material sequenced was peripheral blood. The receptors stem from a woman aged 40 to 50 with acute or convalescent COVID-19.

This chain uses TRBV11-2 with TRBJ1-2; possible D gene TRBD1, 5 bases. This CDR3 has 16 residues. V gave up 0 bases and J gave up 4 bases, with 15 bases separating them. Germline V gene lookup returns CDR1 SGHAT and CDR2 FQNNGV. CDR3 loop: CASSLEAGPYPYGYTF. CDR3 nucleotides: TGTGCCAGCAGCTTAGAGGCAGGGCCATACCCCTATGGCTACACCTTC. Full variable domain (outside the CDR3, taken from reference TRBV11-2 and TRBJ1-2): EAGVAQSPRYKIIEKRQSVAFWCNPISGHATLYWYQQILGQGPKLLIQFQNNGVVDDSQLPKDRFSAERLKGVDSTLKIQPAKLEDSAVYLCASSLEAGPYPYGYTFGSGTRLTVV.

The V gene is TRBV5-1, the J gene TRBJ2-1; no clear D gene. V shed 1 base and J shed 2 bases, with 10 bases lying between them. Germline V gives CDR1 SGHRS, CDR2 YFSETQ. The CDR3 has 15 amino acids. For the CDR3, the DNA is TGCGCCAGCAGCTTGTTGCAGGTCACCTACAATGAGCAGTTCTTC. It translates to CASSLLQVTYNEQFF. Full variable domain (outside the CDR3, taken from reference TRBV5-1 and TRBJ2-1): KAGVTQTPRYLIKTRGQQVTLSCSPISGHRSVSWYQQTPGQGLQFLFEYFSETQRNKGNFPGRFSGRQFSNSRSEMNVSTLELGDSALYLCASSLLQVTYNEQFFGPGTRLTVL.

This chain joins TRBV11-2 and TRBJ2-4; 8 bases are shared with TRBD2. CDR1 is SGHAT and CDR2 is FQNNGV in the germline V gene. This CDR3 has 19 amino acids. Trimming cost V 7 bases and J 3 bases; bases outside gene matches: 20. CDR3 amino acids: CASNSPGGGTTRYKNIQYF. CDR3 DNA sequence: TGTGCCAGCAACTCCCCCGGGGGGGGGACCACACGATACAAAAACATTCAGTACTTC.

The CDR3 loop is CASSLVTSGVTDTQYF. The CDR3 DNA reads as TGTGCCAGCAGCTTAGTTACTAGCGGGGTCACAGATACGCAGTATTTT. The chain combines TRBV7-8 with TRBJ2-3; 10 positions agree with TRBD2. V dropped 1 base and J dropped 2; count of bases not matched to a gene: 3. CDR1 and CDR2 from the germline V gene are SGHVS and FQNEAQ. The CDR3 totals 16 residues.

This clone was counted a single time. The chain couples TRBV5-6 to TRBJ2-3; 9 positions match TRBD1. The CDR3 is 15 amino acids. V shed 4 bases and J 3 bases; nucleotides not matched to a gene: 6. Germline CDR1 and CDR2: SGHDT and YYEEEE. DNA of the CDR3: TGTGCCAGCAGCCTAGGGACAGGGATAACAGATACGCAGTATTTT. Translating gives CASSLGTGITDTQYF.

The chain couples TRBV19 to TRBJ1-1; D call uncertain. CDR3 length: 15 residues. The V end lost 7 bases, the J end lost 2 bases, and 17 bases lay between the germline ends. Germline lookup yields CDR1 LNHDA and CDR2 SQIVND (reference sequence). CDR3 amino acids: CASTLSVIANTEAFF. The DNA of the CDR3 is TGTGCCAGTACCCTCTCGGTGATAGCAAACACTGAAGCTTTCTTT.

V gene TRBV12-3 or TRBV12-4 combines with J gene TRBJ1-5; tentative D call: TRBD1 (5 bases). The V end lost 7 bases, the J end lost 7 bases, and 14 bases lay between the germline ends. CDR3 length equals 13 residues. CDR3 in DNA: TGTGCCAGCACCCAGGGTAGTCGACAGCCCCAGCATTTT. It specifies CASTQGSRQPQHF.

The chain is built from TRBV5-4 and TRBJ2-6; maybe TRBD2 (5 bases). The CDR3 sequence is 14 residues long. Germline-derived CDR1 and CDR2 are SGHNT and YYREEE (reference sequence). V lost 4 bases to trimming and J lost 2 bases, with 7 bases between them. CDR3 in DNA: TGTGCCAGCAGCCGGGATACTGGGGCCAACGTCCTGACTTTC. This encodes CASSRDTGANVLTF.

The rearrangement uses TRBV6-1 and TRBJ1-5; possible D gene TRBD1, 5 bases. CDR1 and CDR2 from the germline V gene are MNHNS and SASEGT. The CDR3 loop spans 16 amino acids. With 4 bases removed from V and 2 bases from J, the gap between germline ends came to 15 bases. CDR3: CASSAPGVIGNQPQHF. CDR3 coding DNA: TGTGCCAGCAGTGCCCCGGGGGTAATAGGCAATCAGCCCCAGCATTTT.

This chain joins TRBV6-1 and TRBJ2-7, with 10 nucleotides matching TRBD1. Trimming at V came to 2 bases and at J to 5 bases, leaving 3 bases not matched to a gene. Germline V lookup: CDR1 MNHNS, CDR2 SASEGT. The CDR3 has 14 amino acids. CDR3 in amino acids: CASSEPGTGDEQYV. For the CDR3, the DNA is TGTGCCAGCAGTGAACCAGGGACAGGGGACGAGCAGTACGTC.

This clone was observed a single time. The chain joins TRBV10-3 to TRBJ1-2; D is uncertain. Germline lookup yields CDR1 ENHRY and CDR2 SYGVKD. Trimming took 3 bases from V and 1 from J, leaving 9 bases between them. CDR3 length equals 14 residues. Here the CDR3 DNA reads TGTGCCATCAGTGAACCACAGCTTAACTATGGCTACACCTTC. It codes for CAISEPQLNYGYTF.

The chain is built from TRBV27 and TRBJ1-1, with TRBD1 matching over 7 bases. The junction had 6 bases not matched to a gene; V was cut back by 7 bases and J by 1 base. CDR3 length: 14 amino acids. Germline values: CDR1 MNHEY, CDR2 SMNVEV (reference sequence). CDR3 DNA: TGTGCCAGCATCCCGACAGGGACGAACACTGAAGCTTTCTTT. Its translation: CASIPTGTNTEAFF.

The chain uses TRBV11-2 and TRBJ2-5; 9 bases agree with TRBD2. The length of the CDR3 is 17 residues. Germline V gives CDR1 SGHAT, CDR2 FQNNGV. After removal of 0 bases from V and 2 bases from J, the junction contained 7 bases not matched to a gene. The CDR3 nucleotides read TGTGCCAGCAGCTTAGAGGCGGGGGGGCCGAAGCAAGAGACCCAGTACTTC. It yields the protein CASSLEAGGPKQETQYF.

The chain joins TRBV5-6 to TRBJ1-2, with 9 positions matching TRBD1. Trimming took 4 bases from V and 8 from J; bases not matched to a gene: 12. The length of the CDR3 is 15 residues. Germline CDR1 and CDR2: SGHDT and YYEEEE. In DNA form, the CDR3 reads TGTGCCAGCAGCCCACAGGGGGCGCTGGATTACGGCTACACCTTC. It yields the protein CASSPQGALDYGYTF.

The CDR3 here is CASSIPGGAGDTQYF. The CDR3 DNA reads as TGTGCCAGCAGCATCCCTGGGGGGGCTGGGGATACGCAGTATTTT. The rearrangement joins TRBV9 to TRBJ2-3, with D perhaps matching TRBD2 (7 bases). The CDR3 is made up of 15 amino acids. Trimming cost V 4 bases and J 6 bases, with 18 bases left between them. Per germline, CDR1 SGDLS and CDR2 YYNGEE. The full variable domain, with the rest looked up from reference TRBV9 and TRBJ2-3, is DSGVTQTPKHLITATGQRVTLRCSPRSGDLSVYWYQQSLDQGLQFLIQYYNGEERAKGNILERFSAQQFPDLHSELNLSSLELGDSALYFCASSIPGGAGDTQYFGPGTRLTVL.

The V gene is TRBV6-5, the J gene TRBJ2-5; the match to TRBD1 covers 7 bases. Germline CDR1 MNHEY, CDR2 SVGAGI. CDR3 size: 15 residues. The trim removed 7 bases at V and 5 bases at J, leaving 13 bases unmatched. The CDR3 loop is CASTGGQVPYETQYF. CDR3 DNA: TGTGCCAGCACCGGAGGACAGGTCCCTTACGAGACCCAGTACTTC.

The chain has TRBV7-8 and TRBJ1-3; D not resolved. The CDR3 is 14 residues long. Germline V gives CDR1 SGHVS, CDR2 FQNEAQ. V dropped 6 bases and J dropped 0 bases, with 9 bases sitting between them. Here the CDR3 DNA reads TGTGCCAGCAGAAGAACGGTCTCTGGAAACACCATATATTTT. It encodes CASRRTVSGNTIYF.

The chain couples TRBV5-1 to TRBJ1-4, with D possibly TRBD1 on 6 matching bases. V lost 4 bases and J 0 bases, leaving 10 bases between the germline ends. The CDR3 runs 15 residues. From germline, CDR1 is SGHRS and CDR2 YFSETQ. CDR3 coding DNA: TGCGCCAGCAGCCTGACAGGTGCAACTAATGAAAAACTGTTTTTT. Translating gives CASSLTGATNEKLFF.

The chain links TRBV12-3 or TRBV12-4 to TRBJ1-1, with a possible D match to TRBD1 (5 bases). Trimming removed 5 bases from V and 10 bases from J, with 17 bases in between. The CDR3 consists of 13 residues. In nucleotides, the CDR3 is TGTGCCAGCAGTCTAACCCCTGGGGGGGGAGCTTTCTTT. Translating gives CASSLTPGGGAFF.

This rearrangement joins TRBV5-4 to TRBJ1-5; no clear D gene. The CDR3 is made up of 17 amino acids. Germline lookup yields CDR1 SGHNT and CDR2 YYREEE (reference sequence). Trimming took 4 bases from V and 7 from J, leaving 24 bases between them. Written as DNA, the CDR3 is TGTGCCAGCAGCGTAGGCGGCGTGGAGGGAGTGAGCCAGCCCCAGCATTTT. Its protein is CASSVGGVEGVSQPQHF.

V gene TRBV3-1 (or the pseudogene TRBV3-2) combines with J gene TRBJ1-6, with D possibly TRBD1 on 6 matching bases. This CDR3 has 15 residues. V gave up 6 bases and J gave up 7 bases, with 16 bases separating them. From germline, CDR1 is LGHDT and CDR2 YNNKEL (reference sequence). The CDR3 DNA follows: TGTGCCAGCAGTGGGGCCGGGACACCCAATTCACCCCTCCACTTT. This encodes CASSGAGTPNSPLHF.

The CDR3: CASSRDRTGGNEAFF. The CDR3 nucleotides read TGCGCCAGCAGCCGGGATAGAACAGGGGGCAATGAAGCTTTCTTT. The chain links TRBV4-1 to TRBJ1-1; the match to TRBD1 covers 9 bases. The trim removed 4 bases at V and 7 bases at J, leaving 10 bases unmatched. The CDR3 totals 15 residues. Germline V gene sequence: CDR1 MGHRA, CDR2 YSYEKL.

The chain has TRBV6-2 or TRBV6-3 and TRBJ2-4; D not certain. The CDR3 totals 12 residues. Trimming took 4 bases from V and 4 from J, leaving 5 bases between them. Germline V lookup: CDR1 MNHEY, CDR2 SVGEGT. The CDR3 DNA reads TGTGCCAGCAGTTTAGTAAAAAACATTCAGTACTTC. Translation gives CASSLVKNIQYF.

The gene calls are TRBV2 and TRBJ2-3; 7 nucleotides match TRBD2. V shed 3 bases and J 6 bases; nucleotides not matched to a gene: 9. This CDR3 has 15 residues. The germline V gene has CDR1 SNHLY and CDR2 FYNNEI. The CDR3 protein is CASSEAGRREDTQYF. DNA for the CDR3: TGTGCCAGCAGTGAGGCAGGACGGCGGGAGGATACGCAGTATTTT.

The chain has TRBV7-8 and TRBJ1-5; TRBD1 matches 9 bases. V lost 8 bases, J lost 4 bases, and 12 bases stayed unmatched. This CDR3 comprises 16 residues. Germline V lookup: CDR1 SGHVS, CDR2 FQNEAQ. This chain's CDR3 is CASASPPGTGNQPQHF. The CDR3 region has the DNA TGTGCCAGCGCCTCCCCCCCGGGGACAGGGAATCAGCCCCAGCATTTT. Full variable domain (missing parts from reference TRBV7-8 and TRBJ1-5): GAGVSQSPRYKVAKRGQDVALRCDPISGHVSLFWYQQALGQGPEFLTYFQNEAQLDKSGLPSDRFFAERPEGSVSTLKIQRTQQEDSAVYLCASASPPGTGNQPQHFGDGTRLSIL.

This chain joins TRBV6-5 and TRBJ1-2; 7 bases agree with TRBD1. Trimming at V came to 7 bases and at J to 4 bases, leaving 9 bases not matched to a gene. CDR3 length: 14 residues. Germline values: CDR1 MNHEY, CDR2 SVGAGI. The CDR3 DNA sequence: TGTGCCAGCAACCTTGGGGACAGCCTCTATGGCTACACCTTC. Translating gives CASNLGDSLYGYTF.

The V call is TRBV27, the J call TRBJ1-5; the match to TRBD1 covers 10 bases. With V trimmed by 6 bases and J by 8 bases, 7 bases remained unmatched. The CDR3 has 14 residues. CDR1 and CDR2 from the germline V gene are MNHEY and SMNVEV (reference sequence). For the CDR3, the DNA is TGTGCCAGCAGCCCGACAGGGGGCAGGGAGCCCCAGCATTTT. Its protein product is CASSPTGGREPQHF.